This T cell receptor beta chain was sequenced during a study of blood T cells in healthy people across ages. Germline assignment: CDR1 SEHNR and CDR2 FQNEAQ (reference sequence). The CDR3 consists of 15 residues. The sample holds a few counts of this clonotype. The antigen is not known. A read error may account for a junction end that differs from germline. Every donor gave about 9 milliliters of peripheral blood. Whole-study results and caveats: Per million T cells, the diversity of TCR beta decreased roughly linearly as age advanced.

Primed by a sample-barcoded 5' primer and a J-beta primer mix, a second PCR proceeded for about 7 to 11 cycles. TCRdb processed the 5' RACE reads anew with MiXCR; each CDR3 protein has one entry. The sample holds 780,000 or so distinct CDR3 sequences, 20% to 25% seen once. This same sample was also taken into another study, of T cells of mothers and their children.

The sample was blood. This chain links TRBV7-9 with TRBJ1-4; D is unresolved. This receptor was taken from a boy between 5 and 17 years old in good health. The CDR3 region has the DNA TGTGCCAGCAGCTTAGGGACCCACACCTATGAACAACTGTTTTTT. Translated, it gives CASSLGTHTYEQLFF.